This T cell receptor beta chain was captured in a study of prognosis after radiotherapy for stage I lung cancer. Study-wide results and limits: Before stereotactic body radiation therapy the median unique TCR clone count was about 10,000, and afterwards it fell to 5,500 to 8,000.

In this sample, this clonotype is medium-sized. What it binds is unknown. By two-round multiplex PCR, the TCR beta CDR3 was amplified from genomic DNA. Amplification during the initial PCR round employed primers specific to each TRBV and TRBJ gene. TCRdb re-called the multiplex PCR reads with MiXCR, one entry per CDR3 protein. The sample includes more than 10,000 distinct CDR3 sequences, around 40% of them seen just once. CDR3 length: 12 amino acids. Trimming left V 6 bases short and J 10 bases short, with 12 bases between. The chain carries TRBV12-3 or TRBV12-4 and TRBJ1-4; D gene ambiguous. This receptor was obtained from a donor of 50 years or more with non-small cell lung cancer. Sequencing was performed on PBMCs, taken before or after stereotactic body radiation therapy (not recorded which). The DNA for the CDR3 is TGTGCCAGCAGCCCCGGCCCAACAAAACTGTTTTTT. Residues: CASSPGPTKLFF.